The TCR beta chain under discussion was sequenced for a study of CD8 T cells in Susac syndrome (dated by TCRdb to between 2018 and 2021). For the wider study: Among the Susac syndrome patients who were sequenced, clinically active disease was present in more than five and clinical remission was observed in eight or nine. At blood withdrawal, Susac syndrome patients were either therapy-naive, taking corticosteroids (in some cases with IVIg as well), or taking IVIg alone. The study used repertoire sequencing to test whether antigen drove CD8+ T cell activation and differentiation in Susac syndrome.

Comment on this clonotype: The target of this receptor is not known. One base away there is no much larger clone; base qualities are not given.

The full study reports these points: No clonal expansion was detected in the CD4+ T cell repertoire of Susac syndrome patients. The study acknowledged that relatively few individuals were included in the TCR sequencing and HLA analysis.

RNA was extracted with the RNeasy kit and 0.5 to 1 ug was reverse transcribed using random hexamers. TCR beta CDR3 regions were amplified with the immunoSEQ multiplex PCR assay covering 54 Vbeta and 13 Jbeta segments. PCR amplification bias was corrected by using a synthetic template baseline for primer optimization and computational correction. Per the authors' processing: Reads were assigned to V, D and J genes according to IMGT and analyzed in immunoSEQ Analyzer, with only productive sequences retained. Clonality was calculated as one minus the Shannon entropy normalized by log2 of the number of productive unique sequences. For each patient and control, public and private clones were evaluated among the 100 most prevalent clones. Clones were defined as Susac-specific when absent from the healthy and MS cohorts, from approximately 1,100 published viral clones and from other ImmuneACCESS disease sequences. TCRdb trimmed public reads at Q25 via fastp, called clones via MiXCR and kept in-frame beta chains. Merged by CDR3 protein, the rows form single entries marked with the most common genes and DNA. The V and J calls reflect TCRdb's pipeline rather than the authors' work. The sample profile shows 100,000 or so distinct CDR3 sequences; around 94% of them were found once. Together, the top ten hold less than 0.4% of the sample.

The CDR3 contains 14 residues, cysteine and phenylalanine counted. The only DNA kept is the CDR3, 42 bases in frame from the first base. V is shortened by 6 bases, J by 1 base, and the region joining them spans 13 bases. The germline V gene sets CDR1 to SGHRS and CDR2 to YFSETQ. Peripheral blood CD8+ and CD4+ T cells from healthy donors, Susac syndrome patients and multiple sclerosis patients were profiled by high-throughput TCR beta sequencing. The Susac syndrome patients fulfilled recently defined diagnostic criteria for definite or probable disease. Bulk CD8+ and CD4+ T cells were purified by magnetic negative isolation, whereas CD8+ TEMRA cells were enriched by FACS. Blood was collected in EDTA tubes and processed within 24 hours, with PBMCs isolated through density gradient centrifugation. PBMCs intended for TCR sequencing were cryopreserved in liquid nitrogen and thawed later in a water bath at 37 degrees C. Purity of sorted or isolated CD4+, CD8+ and CD8+ TEMRA cells was at least 90%.

This TCR came from a human donor with Susac syndrome. The material sequenced was CD4+ T cells from PBMCs. The rearranged segments are TRBV5-1 and TRBJ1-1; the best D guess is TRBD1, with 6 bases matching. At the DNA level, the sequence is TGCGCCAGCACCATAGGGGGGACGAACACTGAAGCTTTCTTT. This yields the protein CASTIGGTNTEAFF.